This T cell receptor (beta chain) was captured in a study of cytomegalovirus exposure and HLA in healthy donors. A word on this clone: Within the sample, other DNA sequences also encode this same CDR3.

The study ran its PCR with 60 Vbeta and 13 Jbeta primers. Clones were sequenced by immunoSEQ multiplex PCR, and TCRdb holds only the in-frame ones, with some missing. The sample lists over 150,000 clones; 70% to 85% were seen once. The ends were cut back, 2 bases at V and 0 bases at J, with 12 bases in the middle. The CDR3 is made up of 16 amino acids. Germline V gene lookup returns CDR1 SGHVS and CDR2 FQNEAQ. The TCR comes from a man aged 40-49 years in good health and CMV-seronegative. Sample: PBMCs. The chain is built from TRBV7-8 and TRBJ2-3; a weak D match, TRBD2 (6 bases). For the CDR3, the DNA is TGTGCCAGCAGCTTATTGGCGGGACTTAGCACAGATACGCAGTATTTT. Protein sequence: CASSLLAGLSTDTQYF.